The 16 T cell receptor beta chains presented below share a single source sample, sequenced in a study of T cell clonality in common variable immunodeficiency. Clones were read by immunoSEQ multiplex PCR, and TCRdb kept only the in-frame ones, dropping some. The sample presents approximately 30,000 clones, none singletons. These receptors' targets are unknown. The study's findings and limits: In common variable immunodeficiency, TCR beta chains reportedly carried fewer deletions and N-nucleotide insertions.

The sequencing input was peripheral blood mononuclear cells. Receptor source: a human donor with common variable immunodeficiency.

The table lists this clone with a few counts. The CDR3 region is CASSLRGVRGYTF. The sequenced part of the CDR3 DNA is TGTGCCAGCAGCCTCCGGGGGGTAAGGGGC. The V call is TRBV7-2, the J call TRBJ1-2; a weak D match, TRBD1 (5 bases). The missing CDR3 end, 3 residues past where the read stops, is filled in from the germline J gene. The V gene's germline CDR1 is SGHTA and CDR2 FQGNSA. The CDR3 covers 13 residues.

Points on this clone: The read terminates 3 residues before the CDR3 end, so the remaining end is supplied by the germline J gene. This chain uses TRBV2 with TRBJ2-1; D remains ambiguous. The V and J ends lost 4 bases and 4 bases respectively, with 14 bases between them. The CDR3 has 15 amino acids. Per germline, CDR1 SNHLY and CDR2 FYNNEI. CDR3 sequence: CASSGPQSQYNEQFF. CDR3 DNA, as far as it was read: TGTGCCAGCAGTGGGCCCCAATCCCAATACAATGAG. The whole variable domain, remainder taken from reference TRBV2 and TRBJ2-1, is EPEVTQTPSHQVTQMGQEVILRCVPISNHLYFYWYRQILGQKVEFLVSFYNNEISEKSEIFDDQFSVERPDGSNFTLKIRSTKLEDSAMYFCASSGPQSQYNEQFFGPGTRLTVL.

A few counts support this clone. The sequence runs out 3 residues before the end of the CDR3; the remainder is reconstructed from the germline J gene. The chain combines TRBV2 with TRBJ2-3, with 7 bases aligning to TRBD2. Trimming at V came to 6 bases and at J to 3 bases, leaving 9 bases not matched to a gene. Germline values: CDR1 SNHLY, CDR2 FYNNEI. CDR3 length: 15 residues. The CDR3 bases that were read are TGTGCCAGCAGCCAGTCGGGAGCGGGGACAGATACG. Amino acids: CASSQSGAGTDT. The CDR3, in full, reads CASSQSGAGTDTQYF. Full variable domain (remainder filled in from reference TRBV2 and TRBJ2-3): EPEVTQTPSHQVTQMGQEVILRCVPISNHLYFYWYRQILGQKVEFLVSFYNNEISEKSEIFDDQFSVERPDGSNFTLKIRSTKLEDSAMYFCASSQSGAGTDTQYFGPGTRLTVL.

The part of the CDR3 DNA that was read is TGCAGTGCTAGCCCGCAAGAGACC. This translates into CSASPQET. The CDR3 reads in full as CSASPQETQYF. The gene calls are TRBV20-1 and TRBJ2-5; no clear D gene. The sequence runs out 3 residues before the end of the CDR3; the remainder is reconstructed from the germline J gene. The CDR3 totals 11 residues. CDR1 DFQATT and CDR2 SNEGSKA come from the germline V gene (reference sequence). Trimming cost V 3 bases and J 2 bases, with 4 bases left between them.

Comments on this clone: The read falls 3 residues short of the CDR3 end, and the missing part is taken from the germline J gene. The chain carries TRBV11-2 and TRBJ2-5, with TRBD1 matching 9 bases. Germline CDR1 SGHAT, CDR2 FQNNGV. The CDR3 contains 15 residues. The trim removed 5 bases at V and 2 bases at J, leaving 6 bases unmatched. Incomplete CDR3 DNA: TGTGCCAGCAGCACGGGACAGGGAGGTCAAGAGACC. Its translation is CASSTGQGGQET. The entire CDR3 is CASSTGQGGQETQYF.

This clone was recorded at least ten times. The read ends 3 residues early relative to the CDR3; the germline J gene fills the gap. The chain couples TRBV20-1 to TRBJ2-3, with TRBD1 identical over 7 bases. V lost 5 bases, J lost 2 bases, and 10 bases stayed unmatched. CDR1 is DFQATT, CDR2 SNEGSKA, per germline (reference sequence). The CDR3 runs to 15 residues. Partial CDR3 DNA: TGCAGTGCTTACCCGGACAGGAGAAACACAGATACG. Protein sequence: CSAYPDRRNTDT. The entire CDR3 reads CSAYPDRRNTDTQYF.

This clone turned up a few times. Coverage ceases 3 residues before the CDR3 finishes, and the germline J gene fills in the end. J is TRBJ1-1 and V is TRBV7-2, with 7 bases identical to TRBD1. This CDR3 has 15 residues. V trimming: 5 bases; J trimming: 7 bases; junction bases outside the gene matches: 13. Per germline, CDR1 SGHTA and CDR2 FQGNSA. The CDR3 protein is CASSPRTGNFGEAFF. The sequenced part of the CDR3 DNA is TGTGCCAGCAGCCCTAGGACAGGCAACTTTGGTGAA. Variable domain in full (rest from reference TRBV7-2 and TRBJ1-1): GAGVSQSPSNKVTEKGKDVELRCDPISGHTALYWYRQSLGQGLEFLIYFQGNSAPDKSGLPSDRFSAERTGGSVSTLTIQRTQQEDSAVYLCASSPRTGNFGEAFFGQGTRLTVV.

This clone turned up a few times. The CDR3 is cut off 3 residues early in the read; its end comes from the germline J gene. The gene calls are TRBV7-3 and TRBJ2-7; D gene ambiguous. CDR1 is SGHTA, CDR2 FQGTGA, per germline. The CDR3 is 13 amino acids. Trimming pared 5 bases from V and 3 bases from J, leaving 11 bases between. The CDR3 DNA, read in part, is TGTGCCAGCAGCCTGATTGGGCACTACGAG. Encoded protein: CASSLIGHYE. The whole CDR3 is CASSLIGHYEQYF.

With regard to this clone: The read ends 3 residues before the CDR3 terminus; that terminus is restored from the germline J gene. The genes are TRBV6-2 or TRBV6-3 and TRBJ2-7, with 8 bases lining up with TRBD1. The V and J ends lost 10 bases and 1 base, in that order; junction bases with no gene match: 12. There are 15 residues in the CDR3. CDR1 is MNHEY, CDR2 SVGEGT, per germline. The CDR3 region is CATKTGTGESYEQYF. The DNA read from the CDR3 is TGTGCCACCAAGACCGGGACAGGCGAGTCCTACGAG.

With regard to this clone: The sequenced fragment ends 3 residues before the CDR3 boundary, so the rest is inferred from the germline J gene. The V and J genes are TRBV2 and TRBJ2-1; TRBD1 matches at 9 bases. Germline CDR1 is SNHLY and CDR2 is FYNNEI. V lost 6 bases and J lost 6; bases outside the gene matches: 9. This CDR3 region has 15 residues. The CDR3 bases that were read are TGTGCCAGCAGCCCCGGACAGGGGTGGAGCAATGAG. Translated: CASSPGQGWSNE. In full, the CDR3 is CASSPGQGWSNEQFF.

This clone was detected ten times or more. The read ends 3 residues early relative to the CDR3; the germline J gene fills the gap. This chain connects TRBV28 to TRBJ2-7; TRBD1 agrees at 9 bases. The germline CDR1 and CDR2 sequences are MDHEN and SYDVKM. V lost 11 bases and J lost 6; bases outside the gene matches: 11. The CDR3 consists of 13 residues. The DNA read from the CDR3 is TGTGCCGGCCGCCGGGACAGGGCAGGCGAG. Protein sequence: CAGRRDRAGE. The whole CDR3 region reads CAGRRDRAGEQYF.

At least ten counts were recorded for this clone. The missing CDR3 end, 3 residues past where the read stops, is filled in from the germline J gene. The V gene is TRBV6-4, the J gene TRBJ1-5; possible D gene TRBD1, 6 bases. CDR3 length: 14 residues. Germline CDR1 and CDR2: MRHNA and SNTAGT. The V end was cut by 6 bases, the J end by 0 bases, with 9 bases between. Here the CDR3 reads CASRRDNSNQPQHF. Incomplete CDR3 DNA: TGTGCCAGCAGACGGGACAATAGCAATCAGCCC.

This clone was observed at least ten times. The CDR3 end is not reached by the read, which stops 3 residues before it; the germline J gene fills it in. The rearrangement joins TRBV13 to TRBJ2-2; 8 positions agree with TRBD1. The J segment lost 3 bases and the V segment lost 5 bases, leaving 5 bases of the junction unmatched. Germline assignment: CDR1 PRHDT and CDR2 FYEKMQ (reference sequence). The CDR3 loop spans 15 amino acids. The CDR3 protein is CASSGRGLHTGELFF. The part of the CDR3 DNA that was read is TGTGCCAGCAGCGGCAGGGGGCTTCACACCGGGGAG.

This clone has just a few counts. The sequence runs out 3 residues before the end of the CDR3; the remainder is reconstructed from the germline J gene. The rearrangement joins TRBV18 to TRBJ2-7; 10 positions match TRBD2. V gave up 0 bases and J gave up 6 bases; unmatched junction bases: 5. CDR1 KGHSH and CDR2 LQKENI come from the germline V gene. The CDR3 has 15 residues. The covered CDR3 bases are TGTGCCAGCTCACCACCACTAGCGGGACGGCTCGAG. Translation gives CASSPPLAGRLE. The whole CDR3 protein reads CASSPPLAGRLEQYF.

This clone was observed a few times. The CDR3 protein is CASSLEDSGSYEQYF. Incomplete CDR3 DNA: TGTGCCAGCAGCTTAGAGGATAGCGGGAGCTACGAG. V gene TRBV5-4 combines with J gene TRBJ2-7; 9 nucleotides align to TRBD2. Read data end 3 residues before the CDR3 end; the end is taken from the germline J gene. The germline gives CDR1 SGHNT, CDR2 YYREEE (reference sequence). The CDR3 has 15 amino acids. V lost 2 bases, J lost 3 bases, and 6 bases stayed unmatched.

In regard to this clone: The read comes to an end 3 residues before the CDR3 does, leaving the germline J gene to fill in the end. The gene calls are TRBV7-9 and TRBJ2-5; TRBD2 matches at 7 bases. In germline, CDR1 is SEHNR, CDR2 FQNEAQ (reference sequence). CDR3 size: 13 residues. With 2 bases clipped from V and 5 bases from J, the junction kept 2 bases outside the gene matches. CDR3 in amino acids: CASSLRGVETQYF. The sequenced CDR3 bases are TGTGCCAGCAGCTTACGGGGGGTCGAGACC.